The 8 T cell receptor beta chains below were found in one sample sequenced in a study of T cells in localized non-small cell lung cancer. Measured with immunoSEQ multiplex PCR; TCRdb has only the in-frame clones, and not every one. The sample holds fewer than 35,000 clones; just under 80% are singletons and the top ten take roughly 35%. The sample here was peripheral blood, taken before any cancer treatment. Receptors were obtained from a male donor older than 55 with stage II squamous cell lung carcinoma.

The chain is built from TRBV7-2 and TRBJ1-2; TRBD1 matches at 11 bases. The CDR3 is made up of 18 amino acids. In germline, CDR1 is SGHTA, CDR2 FQGNSA. The ends lost 5 bases at V and 2 bases at J; junction bases unmatched: 13. For the CDR3, the DNA is TGTGCCAGCAGCCAATCGGACAGGGGGCGCGTCTCCAACTATGGCTACACCTTC. Its protein product is CASSQSDRGRVSNYGYTF.

The J gene is TRBJ1-4, the V gene TRBV7-2, with 7 positions matching TRBD1. The V and J ends lost 3 bases and 2 bases, in that order; junction bases with no gene match: 3. From germline, CDR1 is SGHTA and CDR2 FQGNSA. This CDR3 comprises 15 residues. DNA for the CDR3: TGTGCCAGCAGCTTTCAGGGGGGGACTAATGAAAAACTGTTTTTT. This translates into CASSFQGGTNEKLFF.

There are a few counts of this clone. The J gene is TRBJ1-4, the V gene TRBV15; no reliable D call. This CDR3 region has 15 residues. Germline V gene sequence: CDR1 LNHNV, CDR2 YYDKDF (reference sequence). V lost 5 bases, J lost 8 bases, and 18 bases lay in between. This CDR3 is CATSGQDSKREKLFF. CDR3 DNA sequence: TGTGCCACCAGCGGTCAAGACTCGAAGCGGGAAAAACTGTTTTTT.

This clone appeared a few times. V and J are TRBV7-3 and TRBJ1-1; 10 positions agree with TRBD1. Germline V gene lookup returns CDR1 SGHTA and CDR2 FQGTGA. The V gene end was trimmed by 5 bases and the J gene end by 0 bases; junction bases not matched to a gene: 6. The CDR3 has 16 residues. The CDR3: CASSPQDRGMNTEAFF. CDR3 DNA: TGTGCCAGCAGCCCCCAGGACAGGGGGATGAACACTGAAGCTTTCTTT.

This rearrangement joins TRBV11-2 to TRBJ1-2, with 7 bases lining up with TRBD1. Germline assignment: CDR1 SGHAT and CDR2 FQNNGV. The V gene end was trimmed by 3 bases and the J gene end by 0 bases; junction bases not matched to a gene: 13. CDR3 length: 18 amino acids. The CDR3: CASSFGLRDSIANYGYTF. The CDR3, as DNA: TGTGCCAGCAGCTTTGGGTTAAGGGACAGTATAGCTAACTATGGCTACACCTTC.

V gene TRBV5-1 combines with J gene TRBJ1-1, with D maybe TRBD1 (6 bases). The CDR3 contains 17 residues. CDR1 and CDR2 (germline): SGHRS, YFSETQ. V lost 6 bases, J lost 2 bases, and 23 bases lay in between. CDR3 sequence reads: CASMSVSTGQINTEAFF. In DNA, the CDR3 is TGCGCCAGCATGTCCGTTTCAACCGGACAGATTAACACTGAAGCTTTCTTT. Combining the CDR3 with reference TRBV5-1 and TRBJ1-1 gives the whole variable domain KAGVTQTPRYLIKTRGQQVTLSCSPISGHRSVSWYQQTPGQGLQFLFEYFSETQRNKGNFPGRFSGRQFSNSRSEMNVSTLELGDSALYLCASMSVSTGQINTEAFFGQGTRLTVV.

J is TRBJ1-4 and V is TRBV4-2; 10 nucleotides align to TRBD1. V was clipped by 4 bases and J by 7 bases; unmatched bases: 6. The germline V gene has CDR1 LGHNA and CDR2 YNFKEQ. The CDR3 contains 15 residues. The CDR3, as DNA: TGTGCCAGCAGCCCCGGGACAGGGGATATTGAAAAACTGTTTTTT. It is translated as CASSPGTGDIEKLFF.

The J gene is TRBJ2-7, the V gene TRBV9; TRBD1 matches 9 bases. The CDR3 contains 15 residues. The V gene's germline CDR1 is SGDLS and CDR2 YYNGEE. V shed 0 bases, J shed 3 bases, and the junction held 4 bases outside the gene matches. The CDR3 is CASSVGGTGYYEQYF. CDR3 DNA sequence: TGTGCCAGCAGCGTAGGTGGGACAGGGTACTACGAGCAGTACTTC.